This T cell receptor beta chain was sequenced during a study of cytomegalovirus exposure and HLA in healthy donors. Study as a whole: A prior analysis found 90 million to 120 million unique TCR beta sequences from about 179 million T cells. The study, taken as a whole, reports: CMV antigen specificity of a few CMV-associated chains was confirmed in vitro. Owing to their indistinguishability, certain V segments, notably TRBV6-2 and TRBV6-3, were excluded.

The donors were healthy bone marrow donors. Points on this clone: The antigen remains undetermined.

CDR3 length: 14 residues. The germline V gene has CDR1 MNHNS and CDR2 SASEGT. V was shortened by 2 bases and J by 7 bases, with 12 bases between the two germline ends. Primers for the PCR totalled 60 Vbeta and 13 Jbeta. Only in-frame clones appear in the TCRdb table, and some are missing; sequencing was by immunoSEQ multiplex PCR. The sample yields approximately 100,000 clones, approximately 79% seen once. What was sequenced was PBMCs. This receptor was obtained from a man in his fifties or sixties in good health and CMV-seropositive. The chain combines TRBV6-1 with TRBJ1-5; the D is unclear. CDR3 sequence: CASSENPPGQPQHF. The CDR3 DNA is TGTGCCAGCAGTGAAAACCCGCCGGGGCAGCCCCAGCATTTT.